These T cell receptor beta chains were read from a single sample in a study of T cell responses to AZD1222 COVID-19 vaccine. Assay: immunoSEQ multiplex PCR; the TCRdb copy retains only in-frame clones and omits some. This sample carries about 150,000 clones, about 88% of them seen once, and the ten largest clones take 3% to 3.5%. The sample consisted of peripheral blood, taken on day 0 of AZD1222 vaccination. The receptors were gathered from an adult in good health. CDR3s include the opening cysteine and the closing phenylalanine or tryptophan. D genes are given only for firm matches. Not every row has a clone size; where given, it reads once, few, many or a size class.

clone_size: -
j_call: TRBJ2-4
d_call: TRBD1
v_call: TRBV2
cdr3_nt: TGTGCCAGCAGTCGACAGGGAAACATTCAGTACTTC
cdr3_aa: CASSRQGNIQYF

clone_size: -
j_call: TRBJ2-5
d_call: -
v_call: TRBV27
cdr3_nt: TGTGCCAGCACCTATTACGGACTGGGAGGAGAGACCCAGTACTTC
cdr3_aa: CASTYYGLGGETQYF

clone_size: -
j_call: TRBJ1-6
d_call: -
v_call: TRBV19
cdr3_nt: TGTGCCAGTAGTATAAGGGAGGCACCCCTCCACTTT
cdr3_aa: CASSIREAPLHF

clone_size: -
j_call: TRBJ1-2
d_call: -
v_call: TRBV6-5
cdr3_nt: TGTGCCAGCGCTTGGGAAAACTATGGCTACACCTTC
cdr3_aa: CASAWENYGYTF

clone_size: -
j_call: TRBJ1-1
d_call: -
v_call: TRBV21-1
cdr3_nt: TGTGCCCCCTCAGGGAGGGACCCATATTCGAACACTGAAGCTTTCTTT
cdr3_aa: CAPSGRDPYSNTEAFF

clone_size: -
j_call: TRBJ1-5
d_call: -
v_call: TRBV2
cdr3_nt: TGTGCCAGCAGTGTAGAAAGACAGCCCCAGCATTTT
cdr3_aa: CASSVERQPQHF

clone_size: -
j_call: TRBJ2-6
d_call: -
v_call: TRBV4-3
cdr3_nt: TGCGCCAGCAGCCAAGATACATCCATCTCTGGGGCCAACGTCCTGACTTTC
cdr3_aa: CASSQDTSISGANVLTF

clone_size: -
j_call: TRBJ1-2
d_call: -
v_call: TRBV5-8
cdr3_nt: TGTGCCAGCAGCTCGGTGCCGGCCCGGGACTATGGCTACACCTTC
cdr3_aa: CASSSVPARDYGYTF

clone_size: -
j_call: TRBJ2-1
d_call: -
v_call: TRBV18
cdr3_nt: TGTGCCAGCTCACCAGAGACGACGATTCATCAGTTCTTC
cdr3_aa: CASSPETTIHQFF

clone_size: -
j_call: TRBJ1-3
d_call: -
v_call: TRBV6-5
cdr3_nt: TGTGCCAGCAGTCCGCGGGGGGCGACTGGAAACACCATATATTTT
cdr3_aa: CASSPRGATGNTIYF

clone_size: -
j_call: TRBJ1-4
d_call: -
v_call: TRBV2
cdr3_nt: TGTGCCAGCAGTGGGCGGACACGTGCAACTAATGAAAAACTGTTTTTT
cdr3_aa: CASSGRTRATNEKLFF

clone_size: -
j_call: TRBJ1-1
d_call: TRBD1
v_call: TRBV7-2
cdr3_nt: TGTGCCAGCAGCTGGGGACAGGCCAACACTGAAGCTTTCTTT
cdr3_aa: CASSWGQANTEAFF

clone_size: -
j_call: TRBJ1-1
d_call: -
v_call: TRBV7-9
cdr3_nt: TGTGCCAGCAGTTTGGGGGCGGCTGAAGCTTTCTTT
cdr3_aa: CASSLGAAEAFF

clone_size: -
j_call: TRBJ2-1
d_call: -
v_call: TRBV27
cdr3_nt: TGTGCCAGCAGGACAGGTCACAATGAGCAGTTCTTC
cdr3_aa: CASRTGHNEQFF

clone_size: -
j_call: TRBJ1-5
d_call: -
v_call: TRBV5-6
cdr3_nt: TGTGCCAGCAGCAAGGGACACCAGCAGCCCCAGCATTTT
cdr3_aa: CASSKGHQQPQHF

clone_size: -
j_call: TRBJ1-4
d_call: TRBD1
v_call: TRBV28
cdr3_nt: TGTGCCAGCAGTTTGCTACAGGGGGTTAATGAAAAACTGTTTTTT
cdr3_aa: CASSLLQGVNEKLFF

clone_size: -
j_call: TRBJ1-5
d_call: TRBD1
v_call: TRBV7-8
cdr3_nt: TGTGCCAGCAGCTTAGGTACAGGGGGCTTTCAGCCCCAGCATTTT
cdr3_aa: CASSLGTGGFQPQHF

clone_size: -
j_call: TRBJ1-3
d_call: TRBD1
v_call: TRBV3-1/TRBV3-2
cdr3_nt: TGTGCCAGCAGCCAAGGTCAGGGGGGCAACACCATATATTTT
cdr3_aa: CASSQGQGGNTIYF

clone_size: -
j_call: TRBJ2-5
d_call: -
v_call: TRBV7-2
cdr3_nt: TGTGCCAGCAGCTTAAGGGGCTACGAGACCCAGTACTTC
cdr3_aa: CASSLRGYETQYF

clone_size: few
j_call: TRBJ2-7
d_call: TRBD2
v_call: TRBV6-2/TRBV6-3
cdr3_nt: TGTGCCAGCAGCCAAGGACTAGCGGGAGCCTACGAGCAGTACTTC
cdr3_aa: CASSQGLAGAYEQYF

clone_size: -
j_call: TRBJ2-3
d_call: TRBD2
v_call: TRBV5-6
cdr3_nt: TGTGCCAGCAGCCTGGGACTAGCGGGGGGTTCTGGCACAGATACGCAGTATTTT
cdr3_aa: CASSLGLAGGSGTDTQYF

clone_size: -
j_call: TRBJ1-2
d_call: -
v_call: TRBV6-1
cdr3_nt: TGTGCCAGCAGTGACGACCTGAGGGACTATGGCTACACCTTC
cdr3_aa: CASSDDLRDYGYTF

clone_size: once
j_call: TRBJ2-7
d_call: -
v_call: TRBV9
cdr3_nt: TGTGCCAGCAGCCCTGACTACGAGCAGTACTTC
cdr3_aa: CASSPDYEQYF

clone_size: -
j_call: TRBJ1-2
d_call: -
v_call: TRBV11-2
cdr3_nt: TGTGCCAGCAGCTTAGATCGGGCAGCCTCCTATGGCTACACCTTC
cdr3_aa: CASSLDRAASYGYTF

clone_size: -
j_call: TRBJ1-1
d_call: -
v_call: TRBV15
cdr3_nt: TGTGCCACCAGCAGGGACGGCCAGGGTACTGAAGCTTTCTTT
cdr3_aa: CATSRDGQGTEAFF

clone_size: -
j_call: TRBJ1-2
d_call: -
v_call: TRBV15
cdr3_nt: TGTGCCACCAGCAGGGCCAAAACATCGGACTATGGCTACACCTTC
cdr3_aa: CATSRAKTSDYGYTF

clone_size: -
j_call: TRBJ2-3
d_call: -
v_call: TRBV18
cdr3_nt: TGTGCCAGCTCACCAGGTATAGGAGGAGATACGCAGTATTTT
cdr3_aa: CASSPGIGGDTQYF

clone_size: -
j_call: TRBJ1-2
d_call: -
v_call: TRBV6-2/TRBV6-3
cdr3_nt: TGTGCCAGCAGTTACAGCGGGGCGGTGGATGGCTACACCTTC
cdr3_aa: CASSYSGAVDGYTF

clone_size: -
j_call: TRBJ1-1
d_call: -
v_call: TRBV5-1
cdr3_nt: TGCGCCAGCAGCTTGGAGGTACGGCAGAACACTGAAGCTTTCTTT
cdr3_aa: CASSLEVRQNTEAFF

clone_size: -
j_call: TRBJ2-7
d_call: TRBD1
v_call: TRBV10-3
cdr3_nt: TGTGCCATCAGTGAGTCTGGACAGGGGACCTACGAGCAGTACTTC
cdr3_aa: CAISESGQGTYEQYF

clone_size: -
j_call: TRBJ1-3
d_call: TRBD1
v_call: TRBV6-2/TRBV6-3
cdr3_nt: TGTGCCAGCAGTCCACAGGGGGCATCCGGAAACACCATATATTTT
cdr3_aa: CASSPQGASGNTIYF

clone_size: -
j_call: TRBJ2-1
d_call: TRBD1
v_call: TRBV12-5
cdr3_nt: TGTGCTAGTGCCTGGGGGGACAGGGGGGTGAATGAGCAGTTCTTC
cdr3_aa: CASAWGDRGVNEQFF

clone_size: -
j_call: TRBJ2-1
d_call: TRBD1
v_call: TRBV6-5
cdr3_nt: TGTGCCAGCTCTGGGACAGGGTACAATGAGCAGTTCTTC
cdr3_aa: CASSGTGYNEQFF

clone_size: -
j_call: TRBJ1-1
d_call: -
v_call: TRBV27
cdr3_nt: TGTGCCAGCAGTTTCAATCCCGGGGAAGCTTTCTTT
cdr3_aa: CASSFNPGEAFF

clone_size: -
j_call: TRBJ2-7
d_call: TRBD2
v_call: TRBV19
cdr3_nt: TGTGCCAGTAGTATCGGGACTAGCGGAGCTGAGCAGTACTTC
cdr3_aa: CASSIGTSGAEQYF

clone_size: -
j_call: TRBJ1-5
d_call: -
v_call: TRBV9
cdr3_nt: TGTGCCAGCAGCGTAGGTGGCCAGGGGCGAGATCAGCCCCAGCATTTT
cdr3_aa: CASSVGGQGRDQPQHF

clone_size: -
j_call: TRBJ2-7
d_call: -
v_call: TRBV11-2
cdr3_nt: TGTGCCAGCAGCTTAGTGCTTGGCACAGTAGCCTACGAGCAGTACTTC
cdr3_aa: CASSLVLGTVAYEQYF

clone_size: -
j_call: TRBJ2-2
d_call: -
v_call: TRBV5-1
cdr3_nt: TGCGCCAGCAGCTTGGTTTCCGGGTCCGATAGCACCGGGGAGCTGTTTTTT
cdr3_aa: CASSLVSGSDSTGELFF

clone_size: -
j_call: TRBJ1-5
d_call: TRBD1
v_call: TRBV4-1
cdr3_nt: TGCGCCAGCAGCCAAGATGAGGGACAGGTGCATCAGCCCCAGCATTTT
cdr3_aa: CASSQDEGQVHQPQHF

clone_size: -
j_call: TRBJ2-3
d_call: -
v_call: TRBV12-3/TRBV12-4
cdr3_nt: TGTGCCAGCAGCTGGAGCACAGATACGCAGTATTTT
cdr3_aa: CASSWSTDTQYF

clone_size: -
j_call: TRBJ1-2
d_call: TRBD1
v_call: TRBV29-1
cdr3_nt: TGCAGCGTGACCCAGGGGGCTGGCTACACCTTC
cdr3_aa: CSVTQGAGYTF

clone_size: -
j_call: TRBJ1-5
d_call: -
v_call: TRBV4-1
cdr3_nt: TGCGCCAGCAGCCAAGTTTTAGAGGGATTTCAGCCCCAGCATTTT
cdr3_aa: CASSQVLEGFQPQHF

clone_size: -
j_call: TRBJ2-5
d_call: -
v_call: TRBV5-1
cdr3_nt: TGCGCCAGCAGCTTGGTGGGGATAGGAGGGGAGACCCAGTACTTC
cdr3_aa: CASSLVGIGGETQYF

clone_size: -
j_call: TRBJ2-1
d_call: -
v_call: TRBV28
cdr3_nt: TGTGCCAGCAGGGAACCAGGGGACAATGAGCAGTTCTTC
cdr3_aa: CASREPGDNEQFF

clone_size: -
j_call: TRBJ2-7
d_call: TRBD2
v_call: TRBV6-1
cdr3_nt: TGTGCCAGCAGTGTGACTAGCGGGGGCTTTACCTACGAGCAGTACTTC
cdr3_aa: CASSVTSGGFTYEQYF

clone_size: -
j_call: TRBJ1-2
d_call: -
v_call: TRBV19
cdr3_nt: TGTGCCAGTAGTAAGACAGAAGCGAACTATGGCTACACCTTC
cdr3_aa: CASSKTEANYGYTF

clone_size: -
j_call: TRBJ1-6
d_call: -
v_call: TRBV27
cdr3_nt: TGTGCCAGCAGTTACCGACAGTCCAATTCACCCCTCCACTTT
cdr3_aa: CASSYRQSNSPLHF

clone_size: -
j_call: TRBJ1-3
d_call: -
v_call: TRBV5-5
cdr3_nt: TGTGCCAGCAGCTTGGAAGCCTCTGGAAACACCATATATTTT
cdr3_aa: CASSLEASGNTIYF

clone_size: few
j_call: TRBJ1-6
d_call: -
v_call: TRBV6-1
cdr3_nt: TGTGCCAGCAGTGAAATCGGGACACCTGGCGGCTCACCCCTCCACTTT
cdr3_aa: CASSEIGTPGGSPLHF

clone_size: -
j_call: TRBJ2-7
d_call: TRBD1
v_call: TRBV7-2
cdr3_nt: TGTGCCAGCAGCTTAGCCAGGGACAGCTCCTACGAGCAGTACTTC
cdr3_aa: CASSLARDSSYEQYF